These 19 T cell receptor beta chains came from one sample sequenced in a study of response to subunit inactivated influenza vaccine. Via MiXCR, TCRdb re-called the RT-PCR reads, giving one row per CDR3 protein. The table has around 200,000 distinct CDR3 sequences, approximately 12% seen once. The same data also went into a second study, on T cells expressing NK-cell markers. That work states: Beta-chain TCR cDNA was generated via 5'RACE template switching with UMIs.

Material: CD8+ T cells sorted from PBMCs, obtained 11 to 12 days after vaccination. All receptors derive from a man aged 45-60 years who received an inactivated influenza vaccine.

The chain employs TRBV28 and TRBJ2-7; TRBD1 is a possible D gene (6 bases). The CDR3 loop spans 14 amino acids. Trimming removed 1 base from V and 1 base from J, with 8 bases in between. Germline V gene lookup returns CDR1 MDHEN and CDR2 SYDVKM. CDR3 nucleotide sequence: TGTGCCAGCAGTTTATTCAGGGGTTCCTACGAGCAGTACTTC. Protein: CASSLFRGSYEQYF.

This rearrangement joins TRBV6-5 to TRBJ2-1; 8 bases fit TRBD2. The CDR3 is 15 amino acids. Trimming took 4 bases from V and 9 from J; bases not matched to a gene: 11. CDR1 MNHEY and CDR2 SVGAGI come from the germline V gene. The chain's CDR3 is CASSLEAGGLSEQFF. The CDR3 DNA follows: TGTGCCAGCAGTTTGGAGGCGGGGGGCCTTAGTGAGCAGTTCTTC.

In this sample, this clonotype turned up a few times. V gene TRBV7-9 combines with J gene TRBJ2-5, with 8 bases matching TRBD2. The CDR3 is 14 residues long. With 4 bases clipped from V and 4 bases from J, the junction kept 5 bases outside the gene matches. Germline V gene data show CDR1 as SEHNR and CDR2 as FQNEAQ (reference sequence). In DNA, the CDR3 is TGTGCCAGCAGCTCGGGACTAGTGGGAGAGACCCAGTACTTC. Protein sequence: CASSSGLVGETQYF.

This clonotype was recorded at least ten times. The chain carries TRBV5-1 and TRBJ2-2, with D possibly TRBD2 on 7 matching bases. The length of the CDR3 is 15 residues. Per germline, CDR1 SGHRS and CDR2 YFSETQ. V was pared by 5 bases and J by 1 base, with 12 bases between. The CDR3 reads CASRTGGENTGELFF. In DNA form, the CDR3 reads TGCGCCAGCAGGACGGGGGGCGAGAACACCGGGGAGCTGTTTTTT.

V usage is TRBV12-3 or TRBV12-4 and J usage is TRBJ2-1, with a weak D call TRBD2 (5 bases). The CDR3 runs 14 residues. Deletions cut 8 bases from V and 7 bases from J, with 18 bases between. The CDR3 coding sequence is TGTGCCAGCGATATGGGGAGTTCTGGTAATGAGCAGTTCTTC. Amino acid sequence: CASDMGSSGNEQFF.

V and J are TRBV4-3 and TRBJ2-7; D might be TRBD1 (5 bases). CDR1 is LGHNA, CDR2 YSLEER, per germline. V dropped 0 bases and J dropped 5 bases, with 17 bases sitting between them. This CDR3 is built from 16 residues. The CDR3 DNA sequence: TGCGCCAGCAGCCAAGAGTCGGCAGGGTTAATGAACGAGCAGTACTTC. It is translated as CASSQESAGLMNEQYF.

In its sample, this clonotype was seen a few times. The V and J genes are TRBV10-3 and TRBJ2-1, with 7 bases lining up with TRBD2. Trimming took 3 bases from V and 8 from J; bases not matched to a gene: 10. This CDR3 is built from 15 residues. The V gene's germline CDR1 is ENHRY and CDR2 SYGVKD. The CDR3 DNA follows: TGTGCCATCAGTGAAAGATCGGGAGGATTGGATGAGCAGTTCTTC. Encoded protein: CAISERSGGLDEQFF.

This clonotype has a handful of counts. J is TRBJ2-7 and V is TRBV29-1; D possibly matches TRBD1 or TRBD2 (5 bases each). Per the germline V gene, CDR1 is SQVTM and CDR2 is ANQGSEA. The CDR3 contains 12 residues. Trimming took off 8 bases at V and 0 bases at J, with 11 bases between the two ends. The CDR3 nucleotides read TGCAGCATCCGGGACGGCTCCTACGAGCAGTACTTC. Protein sequence: CSIRDGSYEQYF.

The sample holds many counts of this clonotype. V gene TRBV9 combines with J gene TRBJ2-1; D is undetermined. The CDR3 is 13 amino acids. V was trimmed by 0 bases and J by 5 bases, leaving 6 bases between them. CDR1 is SGDLS, CDR2 YYNGEE, per germline. CDR3 nucleotide sequence: TGTGCCAGCAGCGTAGACTTTCACAATGAGCAGTTCTTC. It encodes CASSVDFHNEQFF. Full variable domain (missing parts from reference TRBV9 and TRBJ2-1): DSGVTQTPKHLITATGQRVTLRCSPRSGDLSVYWYQQSLDQGLQFLIQYYNGEERAKGNILERFSAQQFPDLHSELNLSSLELGDSALYFCASSVDFHNEQFFGPGTRLTVL.

This clonotype has only a few counts. This sequence joins TRBV20-1 and TRBJ2-1; maybe TRBD2 (5 bases). Per germline, CDR1 DFQATT and CDR2 SNEGSKA (reference sequence). Trimming pared 7 bases from V and 3 bases from J, leaving 19 bases between. This CDR3 region has 15 residues. CDR3: CSGRDLAGGYNEQFF. The CDR3 nucleotides are TGCAGTGGTCGCGATCTTGCGGGCGGCTACAATGAGCAGTTCTTC.

The chain carries TRBV10-3 and TRBJ2-2; D gene unclear. Trimming took off 3 bases at V and 0 bases at J, with 5 bases between the two ends. Germline CDR1 ENHRY, CDR2 SYGVKD. The CDR3 totals 14 residues. The DNA for the CDR3 is TGTGCCATCAGTGAAGGCGCGAACACCGGGGAGCTGTTTTTT. As protein: CAISEGANTGELFF.

This clonotype has more than one count but fewer than ten. The V call is TRBV5-8, the J call TRBJ1-4, with 7 bases aligning to TRBD1. The CDR3 consists of 15 residues. Trimming removed 0 bases from V and 8 bases from J; junction bases left unmatched: 7. The germline gives CDR1 SGHTS, CDR2 YDEGEE. The CDR3 here is CASSLGTGSGEKLFF. The CDR3 DNA reads as TGTGCCAGCAGCTTGGGGACAGGCTCAGGAGAAAAACTGTTTTTT.

This clonotype was recorded at least ten times. The V call is TRBV20-1, the J call TRBJ2-3; 9 bases map to TRBD2. The CDR3 runs 15 residues. V trimming: 0 bases; J trimming: 2 bases; junction bases outside the gene matches: 3. Germline V gene sequence: CDR1 DFQATT, CDR2 SNEGSKA (reference sequence). The CDR3 loop reads CSARETSGLTDTQYF. CDR3 coding DNA: TGCAGTGCTAGAGAAACTAGCGGGCTCACAGATACGCAGTATTTT.

There are a few counts of this clonotype. The rearrangement joins TRBV4-2 to TRBJ2-7; TRBD2 matches 8 bases. Germline CDR1 reads LGHNA; CDR2 reads YNFKEQ. The CDR3 contains 16 residues. J was trimmed by 1 base and V by 0 bases; bases with no gene match: 5. The CDR3 spells CASSQDGLADSYEQYF. The CDR3 DNA reads as TGTGCCAGCAGCCAAGACGGACTAGCCGATTCCTACGAGCAGTACTTC.

This clonotype was seen repeatedly, ten times or more. The chain carries TRBV6-1 and TRBJ2-7; 9 bases fit TRBD1. V lost 6 bases, J lost 5 bases, and 8 bases stayed unmatched. CDR3 length: 14 amino acids. CDR1 and CDR2 (germline): MNHNS, SASEGT. CDR3 nucleotide sequence: TGTGCCAGCAGCTCCGGCCGGACAGGGGACGAGCAGTACTTC. This translates into CASSSGRTGDEQYF.

This clonotype was seen more than once but under ten times. The V and J genes are TRBV5-1 and TRBJ2-3, with D uncertain. The CDR3 sequence is 15 residues long. Trimming removed 1 base at V and 1 base at J, with 10 bases between. Germline V gives CDR1 SGHRS, CDR2 YFSETQ. This chain's CDR3 is CASSLFWGRTDTQYF. CDR3 nucleotides: TGCGCCAGCAGCTTGTTCTGGGGTCGCACAGATACGCAGTATTTT.

In DNA, the CDR3 is TGCGCCAGCAGCCAAGACGGAGGCAGGGGCGAGCAGTACTTC. Translated: CASSQDGGRGEQYF. The genes are TRBV4-3 and TRBJ2-7; TRBD1 is a possible D gene (6 bases). V gave up 0 bases and J gave up 6 bases, with 12 bases separating them. In germline, CDR1 is LGHNA, CDR2 YSLEER. The CDR3 has 14 residues.

The chain has TRBV7-2 and TRBJ1-4; D unclear. This CDR3 is 15 amino acids long. Germline V gene data show CDR1 as SGHTA and CDR2 as FQGNSA. V dropped 1 base and J dropped 4 bases, with 10 bases sitting between them. CDR3 residues: CASSLDRTSNEKLFF. The CDR3 DNA reads TGTGCCAGCAGCTTAGATCGCACAAGTAATGAAAAACTGTTTTTT.

V and J are TRBV11-2 and TRBJ2-5, with TRBD1 identical over 8 bases. V lost 0 bases, J lost 3 bases, and 6 bases stayed unmatched. Germline V gene sequence: CDR1 SGHAT, CDR2 FQNNGV. This CDR3 has 16 amino acids. CDR3 sequence (DNA): TGTGCCAGCAGCTTAGATGTGGCAGGGGGCGAAGAGACCCAGTACTTC. It specifies CASSLDVAGGEETQYF.